A selection of T cell receptor beta chains follows, all from one sample in a study of T cell responses to AZD1222 COVID-19 vaccine. The assay was immunoSEQ multiplex PCR, and TCRdb's table has in-frame clones only and misses some. The sample gives more than 140,000 clones, 91% of which show up once; about 5% is in the top ten. This specimen was peripheral blood, taken on day 0 of AZD1222 vaccination. These receptors all stem from an adult in good health. CDR3s include the opening cysteine and the closing phenylalanine or tryptophan. A D gene is named only where the DNA matches it firmly. Where a row states a size, it is once, few, many or the class of an expanded clone; other rows omit it.

D: TRBD1; V: TRBV6-5; size: .; length: 15; J: TRBJ2-2; DNA: TGTGCCAGCAGTACAGGGGGTTCAGGCACCGGGGAGCTGTTTTTT; CDR3: CASSTGGSGTGELFF
D: TRBD1; V: TRBV5-1; size: .; length: 16; J: TRBJ2-2; DNA: TGCGCCAGCAGCTTGGAGTTTGACAGGGCGGAGGGGGAGCTGTTTTTT; CDR3: CASSLEFDRAEGELFF
D: .; V: TRBV27; size: .; length: 14; J: TRBJ2-2; DNA: TGTGCCAGCAGTCCCGGGACGAGACCCGGGGAGCTGTTTTTT; CDR3: CASSPGTRPGELFF
D: .; V: TRBV28; size: once; length: 17; J: TRBJ2-7; DNA: TGTGCCAGCAGTTTATGGGGGGGGACAATCTCCTCCTACGAGCAGTACTTC; CDR3: CASSLWGGTISSYEQYF
D: TRBD1; V: TRBV7-2; size: .; length: 16; J: TRBJ1-2; DNA: TGTGCCAGCAGCTCATCAACCGGACAGGTCGGGCGGGGCTACACCTTC; CDR3: CASSSSTGQVGRGYTF
D: TRBD1; V: TRBV28; size: .; length: 14; J: TRBJ2-4; DNA: TGTGCCAGCAGTTTAGAGGGGGCGCGTGACATTCAGTACTTC; CDR3: CASSLEGARDIQYF
D: .; V: TRBV3-1/TRBV3-2; size: .; length: 14; J: TRBJ1-2; DNA: TGTGCCAGCAGCCACCGACAGGCGCATCGTGGCTACACCTTC; CDR3: CASSHRQAHRGYTF
D: .; V: TRBV4-2; size: .; length: 15; J: TRBJ2-7; DNA: TGTGCCAGCAGCCAAGCCGGGGCCTACTCCTACGAGCAGTACTTC; CDR3: CASSQAGAYSYEQYF
D: TRBD2; V: TRBV5-6; size: .; length: 11; J: TRBJ2-1; DNA: TGTGCCAGCAGCAGCGGGACCTCCCAGTTCTTC; CDR3: CASSSGTSQFF
D: .; V: TRBV12-3/TRBV12-4; size: few; length: 12; J: TRBJ1-5; DNA: TGTGCCAGCAGTTTTGGTAATCAGCCCCAGCATTTT; CDR3: CASSFGNQPQHF
D: .; V: TRBV24-1; size: .; length: 16; J: TRBJ1-5; DNA: TGTGCCACCACAAGTTCCTCTGGGAGTGGCAATCAGCCCCAGCATTTT; CDR3: CATTSSSGSGNQPQHF
D: .; V: TRBV5-1; size: .; length: 12; J: TRBJ2-5; DNA: TGCGCCAGCAGCTTGGGGGGTAAGACCCAGTACTTC; CDR3: CASSLGGKTQYF
D: .; V: TRBV6-1; size: .; length: 14; J: TRBJ1-1; DNA: TGTGCCAGCAGTGACAGGGGTACGGACACTGAAGCTTTCTTT; CDR3: CASSDRGTDTEAFF
D: TRBD2; V: TRBV19; size: .; length: 16; J: TRBJ2-2; DNA: TGTGCCAGTAGTGTATGGACTAGTAAGGTTGCCGGGGAGCTGTTTTTT; CDR3: CASSVWTSKVAGELFF
D: .; V: TRBV13; size: .; length: 15; J: TRBJ1-5; DNA: TGTGCCAGCAGCTTAGGTAGGGACTCTGGTCAGCCCCAGCATTTT; CDR3: CASSLGRDSGQPQHF
D: .; V: TRBV19; size: .; length: 13; J: TRBJ1-2; DNA: TGTGCCAGTACTGGACCCGGGGGCTATGGCTACACCTTC; CDR3: CASTGPGGYGYTF
D: .; V: TRBV7-2; size: .; length: 14; J: TRBJ2-1; DNA: TGTGCCAGCAGCTCGAAAGTAACATACAATGAGCAGTTCTTC; CDR3: CASSSKVTYNEQFF
D: .; V: TRBV11-2; size: .; length: 13; J: TRBJ2-1; DNA: TGTGCCAGCAGCTTAGGGCTGTACAATGAGCAGTTCTTC; CDR3: CASSLGLYNEQFF
D: TRBD1; V: TRBV10-3; size: .; length: 15; J: TRBJ1-1; DNA: TGTGCCATCAGTGGTGTTGGGACAGGGGACGCTGAAGCTTTCTTT; CDR3: CAISGVGTGDAEAFF
D: .; V: TRBV9; size: once; length: 14; J: TRBJ1-3; DNA: TGTGCCAGCAGCGCCCCTTCGGCTGGAAACACCATATATTTT; CDR3: CASSAPSAGNTIYF
D: TRBD2; V: TRBV7-2; size: few; length: 13; J: TRBJ2-1; DNA: TGTGCCAGCAGCTCCAGCGGGAGCAGAGAGCAGTTCTTC; CDR3: CASSSSGSREQFF
D: TRBD1; V: TRBV7-9; size: .; length: 16; J: TRBJ1-5; DNA: TGTGCCAGCAGCTCCACCCGGACAGGGGAGAGGCAGCCCCAGCATTTT; CDR3: CASSSTRTGERQPQHF
D: .; V: TRBV28; size: .; length: 16; J: TRBJ2-1; DNA: TGTGCCAGCATCCCCCCCACAGGGCGGAGATCTAATGAGCAGTTCTTC; CDR3: CASIPPTGRRSNEQFF
D: TRBD1; V: TRBV5-5; size: .; length: 15; J: TRBJ2-7; DNA: TGTGCCAGCAGCCTGGGACAGCTACTATTCTACGAGCAGTACTTC; CDR3: CASSLGQLLFYEQYF
D: TRBD1; V: TRBV5-6; size: .; length: 14; J: TRBJ2-2; DNA: TGTGCCAGCACCGCCACAGGGGACACCGGGGAGCTGTTTTTT; CDR3: CASTATGDTGELFF
D: .; V: TRBV28; size: .; length: 12; J: TRBJ2-5; DNA: TGTGCCAGCAATGGGGCTCCGGAGACCCAGTACTTC; CDR3: CASNGAPETQYF
D: TRBD1; V: TRBV11-3; size: once; length: 18; J: TRBJ1-5; DNA: TGTGCCAGCAGATTAGGCGGACAGGGGGCTTGGAGCAATCAGCCCCAGCATTTT; CDR3: CASRLGGQGAWSNQPQHF
D: .; V: TRBV27; size: once; length: 15; J: TRBJ2-7; DNA: TGTGCCAGCAGTTTACGGGGGTTTCCCTCCTACGAGCAGTACTTC; CDR3: CASSLRGFPSYEQYF
D: .; V: TRBV28; size: few; length: 11; J: TRBJ2-7; DNA: TGTGCCAGCATCCGAAGCTACGAGCAGTACTTC; CDR3: CASIRSYEQYF
D: .; V: TRBV19; size: .; length: 15; J: TRBJ2-7; DNA: TGTGCCAGTCGAACTACCGGGACGCCATCCTACGAGCAGTACTTC; CDR3: CASRTTGTPSYEQYF
D: TRBD2; V: TRBV23-1; size: .; length: 18; J: TRBJ2-1; DNA: TGCGCCAGCAGTCATAGACTAGCGGGATTCCAGCTGAGTAATGAGCAGTTCTTC; CDR3: CASSHRLAGFQLSNEQFF
D: .; V: TRBV3-1/TRBV3-2; size: .; length: 16; J: TRBJ2-7; DNA: TGTGCCAGCAGCCAAGATGATTGGAACAGGGCCTACGAGCAGTACTTC; CDR3: CASSQDDWNRAYEQYF
D: .; V: TRBV9; size: .; length: 13; J: TRBJ1-6; DNA: TGTGCCAGCAGCGTAGTTAGTAATTCACCCCTCCACTTT; CDR3: CASSVVSNSPLHF
D: TRBD1; V: TRBV23-1; size: once; length: 16; J: TRBJ1-6; DNA: TGCGCCAGCAGTCTCCCAAGGGACAGGGAATATTCACCCCTCCACTTT; CDR3: CASSLPRDREYSPLHF
D: TRBD1; V: TRBV7-9; size: .; length: 14; J: TRBJ1-4; DNA: TGTGCCAGCAGCCACCGGGACAGGGCGGAAAAACTGTTTTTT; CDR3: CASSHRDRAEKLFF
D: .; V: TRBV11-2; size: .; length: 13; J: TRBJ2-1; DNA: TGTGCCAGCAGCCCTGGACTTTACAATGAGCAGTTCTTC; CDR3: CASSPGLYNEQFF
D: .; V: TRBV28; size: .; length: 11; J: TRBJ1-4; DNA: TGTGCCAGCAGCACGGGGGGAAAACTGTTTTTT; CDR3: CASSTGGKLFF
D: TRBD1; V: TRBV18; size: .; length: 19; J: TRBJ2-3; DNA: TGTGCCAGCTCACCCATAACCTGGGAGCCAGGGGGCGGCACAGATACGCAGTATTTT; CDR3: CASSPITWEPGGGTDTQYF
D: TRBD1; V: TRBV27; size: .; length: 12; J: TRBJ2-7; DNA: TGTGCCAGCAGTTTACAGACAGGGGAAGAGTACTTC; CDR3: CASSLQTGEEYF
D: .; V: TRBV11-2; size: .; length: 16; J: TRBJ1-4; DNA: TGTGCCAGCAGCCCCTGGGACCTGGGAGCTCAGGAAAAACTGTTTTTT; CDR3: CASSPWDLGAQEKLFF
D: .; V: TRBV12-3/TRBV12-4; size: .; length: 12; J: TRBJ1-1; DNA: TGCGCCAGCAGTTTAAAGGGCGCTGAAGCTTTCTTT; CDR3: CASSLKGAEAFF
D: .; V: TRBV28; size: .; length: 15; J: TRBJ1-1; DNA: TGTGCCAGCAGTGCTTCGGGACACCTTAACACTGAAGCTTTCTTT; CDR3: CASSASGHLNTEAFF